This T cell receptor (beta chain) comes out of a study of blood T cell repertoires in COVID-19. Across the study: T cells, B-cell-depleted T cells, or PBMCs supplied cDNA or gDNA.

Measured with immunoSEQ multiplex PCR; TCRdb has only the in-frame clones, and not every one. Here the sample spans 90,000 to 110,000 clones, 84% being singletons. V lost 7 bases to trimming and J lost 0 bases, with 9 bases between them. The CDR3 extends over 14 amino acids. Germline CDR1 is MRHNA and CDR2 is SNTAGT. Sequencing input: peripheral blood. The chain has TRBV6-4 and TRBJ1-4; D is unresolved. The receptor was derived from a woman at least 80 years old with active or convalescent COVID-19. CDR3 protein: CASKRDSTNEKLFF. CDR3 nucleotide sequence: TGTGCCAGCAAGCGGGATTCAACTAATGAAAAACTGTTTTTT.